This T cell receptor beta chain was identified during a study of shared clonotypes between healthy human individuals. Germline CDR1 MNHNS, CDR2 SASEGT. The CDR3 sequence is 13 residues long. With 2 bases removed from V and 3 bases from J, the gap between germline ends came to 7 bases. Only in-frame clones appear in the TCRdb table, and some are missing; sequencing was by immunoSEQ multiplex PCR. The data contain 100,000 to 130,000 clones, about 63% of them seen just once; the ten biggest clones take up roughly a quarter. Broader study findings: It was anticipated that sequencing depth would influence how many clonotypes donors shared.

On this clone: Its antigen is unknown.

V gene TRBV6-1 combines with J gene TRBJ1-2; D call uncertain. Sequenced material: memory CD8+ T cells sorted from blood. Indicated subset: CD45RO+ cells pooled with CCR7-negative TemRA cells. This TCR derives from a woman in her twenties or thirties in good health. The CDR3: CASSESEYYGYTF. The CDR3 nucleotides read TGTGCCAGCAGTGAATCAGAGTACTATGGCTACACCTTC.